Shown below are 27 T cell receptor beta chains from a single sample sequenced in a study of cytomegalovirus exposure and HLA in healthy donors (dated 2017 in TCRdb). The protocol used for the library was the immunoSEQ multiplex PCR assay. For the multiplex PCR, a mixture combining 60 forward primers for TCR Vbeta segments and 13 reverse primers for TCR Jbeta segments was used. The immuneACCESS repertoire file appears here via TCRdb, limited to in-frame rearrangements. These files lack a portion of the clones; in checked studies, under half of the deficit traces to unresolved V genes, and the cause of the others is not known. The sample data list more than 45,000 clones, and 82% of these were observed just once. Together, the top ten hold approximately 2.9% of the sample. Sequenced sample: PBMCs. The source of these receptors is a man aged 50 or older in good health and CMV-seronegative.

The genes are TRBV28 and TRBJ1-4; a possible D gene is TRBD1 (6 bases). This CDR3 has 14 residues. V lost 6 bases and J 7 bases, leaving 15 bases between the germline ends. Germline lookup yields CDR1 MDHEN and CDR2 SYDVKM. The CDR3 reads CASSLRGGGEKLFF. CDR3 DNA sequence: TGTGCCAGCAGCCTAAGGGGGGGAGGTGAAAAACTGTTTTTT.

The CDR3 region is CASSVGHKNIQYF. CDR3 nucleotides: TGTGCCAGCTCAGTCGGACATAAAAACATTCAGTACTTC. This sequence joins TRBV18 and TRBJ2-4; weak D call: TRBD1 (5 bases). This CDR3 is built from 13 residues. The V end lost 5 bases, the J end lost 4 bases, and 9 bases lay between the germline ends. Germline V gene lookup returns CDR1 KGHSH and CDR2 LQKENI.

This rearrangement joins TRBV29-1 to TRBJ1-1; D ambiguous. The CDR3 spans 12 residues. V lost 3 bases, J lost 6 bases, and 11 bases lay in between. Germline V lookup: CDR1 SQVTM, CDR2 ANQGSEA. CDR3 sequence (DNA): TGCAGCGTTGAGGAGGTGACGGCTGAAGCTTTCTTT. Translation: CSVEEVTAEAFF.

V gene TRBV5-5 combines with J gene TRBJ1-6, with D possibly TRBD1 on 6 matching bases. The V gene's germline CDR1 is SGHKS and CDR2 YYEKEE (reference sequence). The CDR3 is made up of 16 amino acids. Deletions cut 4 bases from V and 4 bases from J, with 15 bases between. CDR3 sequence: CASSPATGTYNSPLHF. In DNA form, the CDR3 reads TGTGCCAGCAGCCCTGCCACCGGGACATATAATTCACCCCTCCACTTT.

The chain carries TRBV6-1 and TRBJ1-5; 10 bases line up with TRBD1. Trimming removed 4 bases from V and 2 bases from J; junction bases left unmatched: 5. The CDR3 runs 16 residues. CDR1 and CDR2 (germline): MNHNS, SASEGT. For the CDR3, the DNA is TGTGCCAGCAGTGTCCGAGGGACAGGGGGCAATCAGCCCCAGCATTTT. Amino acids: CASSVRGTGGNQPQHF.

This chain uses TRBV28 with TRBJ2-1, with D perhaps matching TRBD2 (6 bases). V shed 5 bases and J shed 0 bases, with 14 bases lying between them. Per germline, CDR1 MDHEN and CDR2 SYDVKM. The CDR3 is 16 amino acids. CDR3: CASSPVEGSSYNEQFF. The CDR3 DNA reads as TGTGCCAGCAGTCCAGTGGAGGGGAGCTCCTACAATGAGCAGTTCTTC.

The gene calls are TRBV9 and TRBJ2-2, with TRBD1 matching over 7 bases. The CDR3 is 18 amino acids. With 4 bases clipped from V and 5 bases from J, the junction kept 17 bases outside the gene matches. Germline V gene lookup returns CDR1 SGDLS and CDR2 YYNGEE. The CDR3 nucleotides are TGTGCCAGCAGCTCTAGCTCCATAGATCAGGACAGGACCGGGGAGCTGTTTTTT. Its protein is CASSSSSIDQDRTGELFF.

CDR3 region: CASSVAQFSGNTIYF. The CDR3 nucleotides read TGTGCCAGCAGTGTGGCACAGTTCTCTGGAAACACCATATATTTT. This sequence joins TRBV6-5 and TRBJ1-3; D unresolved. The CDR3 spans 15 residues. V was shortened by 5 bases and J by 0 bases, with 11 bases between the two germline ends. Per germline, CDR1 MNHEY and CDR2 SVGAGI.

The chain carries TRBV5-1 and TRBJ2-2; 10 positions match TRBD2. With V trimmed by 2 bases and J by 1 base, 2 bases remained unmatched. Germline values: CDR1 SGHRS, CDR2 YFSETQ. CDR3 length: 16 residues. The CDR3 DNA reads as TGCGCCAGCAGCTTCATAGCGGGGGGGAACACCGGGGAGCTGTTTTTT. This sequence encodes CASSFIAGGNTGELFF.

This chain links TRBV9 with TRBJ1-2, with D uncertain. With 3 bases removed from V and 0 bases from J, the gap between germline ends came to 6 bases. Per germline, CDR1 SGDLS and CDR2 YYNGEE. This CDR3 is built from 13 residues. CDR3 nucleotides: TGTGCCAGCAGCGACAGTCCTAACTATGGCTACACCTTC. Encoded protein: CASSDSPNYGYTF.

This chain joins TRBV6-5 and TRBJ1-1, with 7 positions matching TRBD1. Germline values: CDR1 MNHEY, CDR2 SVGAGI. V shed 8 bases, J shed 5 bases, and the junction held 11 bases outside the gene matches. This CDR3 has 14 amino acids. CDR3 loop: CASGPTGFETEAFF. The CDR3 region has the DNA TGTGCCAGCGGACCGACAGGGTTTGAAACTGAAGCTTTCTTT.

In this sample, this clone turned up a few times. The J gene is TRBJ2-3, the V gene TRBV6-5, with TRBD1 as a possible D gene (6 bases). The germline V and J ends were trimmed by 5 bases and 0 bases, with 12 bases remaining between them. Germline assignment: CDR1 MNHEY and CDR2 SVGAGI. This CDR3 comprises 15 residues. CDR3 DNA: TGTGCCAGCAGTCAGGGGTGGGTTAGCACAGATACGCAGTATTTT. Translating it yields CASSQGWVSTDTQYF.

This clone has a handful of counts. The chain has TRBV2 and TRBJ2-7; TRBD1 matches 10 bases. With V trimmed by 7 bases and J by 6 bases, 21 bases remained unmatched. Germline assignment: CDR1 SNHLY and CDR2 FYNNEI. The CDR3 extends over 18 amino acids. This CDR3 reads CASKLISGQGLSYGEQYF. Here the CDR3 DNA reads TGTGCCAGCAAGTTGATTTCGGGACAGGGGCTGTCCTATGGCGAGCAGTACTTC.

This rearrangement joins TRBV7-3 to TRBJ2-5; the match to TRBD2 covers 12 bases. Germline CDR1 SGHTA, CDR2 FQGTGA. The CDR3 is 16 residues long. Trimming removed 4 bases from V and 1 base from J; junction bases left unmatched: 4. The CDR3 coding sequence is TGTGCCAGCAGCTCGACTAGCGGGGGCCCCCAAGAGACCCAGTACTTC. It specifies CASSSTSGGPQETQYF.

V usage is TRBV11-1 and J usage is TRBJ2-7, with 7 bases lining up with TRBD1. CDR1 is SGHAT and CDR2 is FQDESV in the germline V gene (reference sequence). The CDR3 extends over 13 amino acids. V shed 7 bases and J 3 bases; nucleotides not matched to a gene: 6. The CDR3 is CASTPRDSYEQYF. Written as DNA, the CDR3 is TGTGCCAGCACCCCCCGGGACAGCTACGAGCAGTACTTC. Supplemented by reference TRBV11-1 and TRBJ2-7, the full variable domain reads EAEVAQSPRYKITEKSQAVAFWCDPISGHATLYWYRQILGQGPELLVQFQDESVVDDSQLPKDRFSAERLKGVDSTLKIQPAELGDSAMYLCASTPRDSYEQYFGPGTRLTVT.

The CDR3 nucleotides read TGTGCCAGCATTCGTGCGGGCGACGGCAATCAGCCCCAGCATTTT. Encoded protein: CASIRAGDGNQPQHF. The chain links TRBV6-5 to TRBJ1-5; no clear D gene. V dropped 7 bases and J dropped 2 bases, with 15 bases sitting between them. The CDR3 runs to 15 residues. Germline values: CDR1 MNHEY, CDR2 SVGAGI.

The rearrangement uses TRBV20-1 and TRBJ2-1; D gene uncertain. Germline loops: CDR1 DFQATT, CDR2 SNEGSKA (reference sequence). Between the trimmed V and J ends, which lost 7 bases and 8 bases, there was a span of 9 bases. The CDR3 has 10 amino acids. The CDR3 loop reads CSGREYEQFF. The DNA for the CDR3 is TGCAGTGGTCGCGAGTATGAGCAGTTCTTC.

V and J are TRBV6-5 and TRBJ1-2; D remains ambiguous. The CDR3 length is 11 residues. Trimming left V 4 bases short and J 4 bases short, with 4 bases between. CDR1 is MNHEY, CDR2 SVGAGI, per germline. In DNA form, the CDR3 reads TGTGCCAGCAGTTCTTCCTATGGCTACACCTTC. Amino acid sequence: CASSSSYGYTF.

As concerns this clone: The same CDR3 can be traced to other DNA sequences in this sample. The genes are TRBV6-1 and TRBJ2-5; 12 bases align to TRBD2. Germline trimming cut 2 bases from V and 2 bases from J; bases unmatched to any gene: 0. Per the germline V gene, CDR1 is MNHNS and CDR2 is SASEGT. The CDR3 loop spans 15 amino acids. CDR3 nucleotide sequence: TGTGCCAGCAGTGAACTAGCGGGGGGGCAAGAGACCCAGTACTTC. Its translation is CASSELAGGQETQYF.

The V gene is TRBV18, the J gene TRBJ1-4, with D possibly matching TRBD1 (5 bases). The CDR3 spans 15 residues. Trimming took off 3 bases at V and 8 bases at J, with 16 bases between the two ends. CDR1 and CDR2 from the germline V gene are KGHSH and LQKENI. The CDR3 DNA follows: TGTGCCAGCTCACCTGTGCCAGGGCCCCGGGAAAAACTGTTTTTT. It codes for CASSPVPGPREKLFF.

This clone was observed a single time. The CDR3 DNA sequence: TGCGCCAGCAGCCTCAATCTACAGGGTTCCTACGAGCAGTACTTC. Its translation: CASSLNLQGSYEQYF. The chain carries TRBV5-1 and TRBJ2-7; the D gene is possibly TRBD1 (6 bases). The CDR3 is 15 amino acids. The V and J ends lost 4 bases and 1 base respectively, with 15 bases between them. Germline CDR1 is SGHRS and CDR2 is YFSETQ.

This rearrangement joins TRBV29-1 to TRBJ1-4, with D possibly being TRBD1 (6 bases). V was trimmed by 0 bases and J by 8 bases, leaving 10 bases between them. Germline assignment: CDR1 SQVTM and CDR2 ANQGSEA. The CDR3 extends over 13 amino acids. In DNA, the CDR3 is TGCAGCGTTGAAGACGGACAGAAAGAAAAACTGTTTTTT. It encodes CSVEDGQKEKLFF.

This clone showed up just once. V usage is TRBV10-3 and J usage is TRBJ2-7; D unresolved. The CDR3 runs to 12 residues. From germline, CDR1 is ENHRY and CDR2 SYGVKD. The V end lost 2 bases, the J end lost 2 bases, and 4 bases lay between the germline ends. This chain's CDR3 is CAISETAYEQYF. The DNA for the CDR3 is TGTGCCATCAGTGAGACAGCCTACGAGCAGTACTTC.

This sequence joins TRBV25-1 and TRBJ1-1; 9 bases fit TRBD1. The CDR3 is 14 residues long. The germline V gene has CDR1 MGHDK and CDR2 SYGVNS. J lost 6 bases, V lost 5 bases, and 7 bases had no gene match. CDR3 in amino acids: CASSSQGALAEAFF. CDR3 sequence (DNA): TGTGCCAGCAGTTCACAGGGGGCTTTGGCTGAAGCTTTCTTT.

The chain is built from TRBV27 and TRBJ2-1; 9 nucleotides line up with TRBD2. Germline CDR1 and CDR2: MNHEY and SMNVEV (reference sequence). This CDR3 spans 13 amino acids. J lost 4 bases, V lost 6 bases, and 1 base had no gene match. The CDR3 DNA is TGTGCCAGCAGGACTAGCGGATACAATGAGCAGTTCTTC. Translation: CASRTSGYNEQFF.

V and J are TRBV6-5 and TRBJ1-1; the match to TRBD1 covers 7 bases. The trim removed 5 bases at V and 1 base at J, leaving 7 bases unmatched. Germline CDR1 and CDR2: MNHEY and SVGAGI. CDR3 length equals 15 residues. The CDR3 nucleotides read TGTGCCAGCAGTCACCCGACAGGGAGGAACACTGAAGCTTTCTTT. As protein: CASSHPTGRNTEAFF.

Written as DNA, the CDR3 is TGTGCCAGCAGTCCAGACCCGGGACTAGCGGGGGTCAACGAGCAGTACTTC. Protein sequence: CASSPDPGLAGVNEQYF. The chain employs TRBV27 and TRBJ2-7; TRBD2 aligns across 14 bases. Unmatched junction bases numbered 11, after V lost 5 bases and J lost 5 bases. CDR3 size: 17 residues. CDR1 is MNHEY and CDR2 is SMNVEV in the germline V gene (reference sequence).